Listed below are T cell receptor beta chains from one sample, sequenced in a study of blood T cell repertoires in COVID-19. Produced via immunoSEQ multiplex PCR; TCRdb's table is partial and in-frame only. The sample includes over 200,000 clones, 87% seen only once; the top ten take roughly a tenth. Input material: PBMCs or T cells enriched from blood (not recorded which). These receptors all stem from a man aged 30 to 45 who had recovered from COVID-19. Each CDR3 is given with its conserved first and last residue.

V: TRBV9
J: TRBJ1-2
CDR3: CASSDRQGGYGYTF

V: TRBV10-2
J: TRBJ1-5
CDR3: CASSNTGNQPQHF

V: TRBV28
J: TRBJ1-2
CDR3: CASSSGQGVSSCTF

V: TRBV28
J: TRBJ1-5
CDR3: CASRTPGQPARPQHF

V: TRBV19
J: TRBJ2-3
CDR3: CASRRTAGGYTDTQYF

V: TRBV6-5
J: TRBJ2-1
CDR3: CASAKGASGEQFF

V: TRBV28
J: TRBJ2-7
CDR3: CASILTSGNYEQYF

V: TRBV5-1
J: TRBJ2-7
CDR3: CASSILADSYEQYF

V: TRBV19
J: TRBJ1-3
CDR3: CASSWRNTIYF

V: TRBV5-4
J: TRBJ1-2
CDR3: CASSFEGVNYGYTF

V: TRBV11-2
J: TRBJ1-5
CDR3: CASSSSTGEGLPQHF

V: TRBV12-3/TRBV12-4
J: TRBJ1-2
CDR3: CASRPTGGHGYTF